A single sample gave rise to the 30 T cell receptor beta chains below, sequenced in a study of cytomegalovirus exposure and HLA in healthy donors (dated by TCRdb to the late 2010s). The method was the immunoSEQ multiplex PCR assay. A mixture of 60 forward primers for TCR Vbeta segments and 13 reverse primers for TCR Jbeta segments was used in the multiplex PCR. TCRdb's version of the immuneACCESS table is confined to in-frame rearrangements and falls short of the full clone set. An unresolved V gene accounts for under half of the shortfall where checked; the remainder is of unknown origin. This sample holds some 110,000 clones; roughly 80% were observed only once. The ten largest make up 1.5% to 2% of the sample. Sequencing was carried out using PBMCs. The receptors come from a woman aged 40 to 55 in good health and CMV-seronegative.

This clone occurred once. Other DNA sequences in this specimen translate into the identical CDR3. The chain has TRBV28 and TRBJ2-5; 15 bases are shared with TRBD2. The CDR3 sequence is 15 residues long. Germline CDR1 and CDR2: MDHEN and SYDVKM. Germline trimming cut 6 bases from V and 5 bases from J; bases unmatched to any gene: 4. CDR3 DNA: TGTGCCAGCAGCCCTGGACTAGCGGGAGGGGAGACCCAGTACTTC. This gives the protein CASSPGLAGGETQYF.

This chain joins TRBV14 and TRBJ2-7, with a tentative D call TRBD1 (6 bases). Looked up from germline, CDR1 is SGHDN and CDR2 is FVKESK. The CDR3 contains 15 residues. V lost 3 bases to trimming and J lost 6 bases, with 18 bases between them. The CDR3 DNA reads as TGTGCCAGCAGCCATACAGGGAAGGGAGTCTCCGAGCAGTACTTC. As protein: CASSHTGKGVSEQYF.

This clone was found once. The chain has TRBV6-5 and TRBJ2-7, with D maybe TRBD2 (5 bases). CDR1 and CDR2 from the germline V gene are MNHEY and SVGAGI. The CDR3 loop spans 13 amino acids. Trimming removed 6 bases from V and 3 bases from J, with 12 bases in between. This CDR3 reads CASRKGEIYEQYF. In nucleotides, the CDR3 is TGTGCCAGCAGGAAGGGAGAAATCTACGAGCAGTACTTC.

The chain joins TRBV5-6 to TRBJ2-7, with D perhaps TRBD1 (5 bases). Germline CDR1 is SGHDT and CDR2 is YYEEEE. The V end was cut by 0 bases, the J end by 12 bases, with 13 bases between. CDR3 size: 12 residues. The CDR3 reads CASSLATAGWYF. For the CDR3, the DNA is TGTGCCAGCAGCTTGGCCACGGCAGGGTGGTACTTC.

This clone was found a few times. The CDR3 region is CASSHLVGQQETQYF. CDR3 bases: TGTGCCAGCAGCCACTTAGTGGGACAGCAAGAGACCCAGTACTTC. The V and J genes are TRBV7-9 and TRBJ2-5; 7 bases align to TRBD1. The CDR3 is made up of 15 amino acids. V shed 5 bases and J 2 bases; nucleotides not matched to a gene: 8. Germline loops: CDR1 SEHNR, CDR2 FQNEAQ (reference sequence).

This clone was counted once. The chain has TRBV28 and TRBJ1-2, with 10 bases fitting TRBD1. Unmatched junction bases numbered 4, after V lost 2 bases and J lost 4 bases. The CDR3 sequence is 15 residues long. CDR1 is MDHEN, CDR2 SYDVKM, per germline. The chain's CDR3 is CASSLGQGVIYGYTF. CDR3 DNA: TGTGCCAGCAGTTTAGGACAGGGGGTAATCTATGGCTACACCTTC.

The V gene is TRBV4-1, the J gene TRBJ2-1; D unclear. This CDR3 spans 16 amino acids. V lost 0 bases to trimming and J lost 3 bases, with 12 bases between them. Germline lookup yields CDR1 MGHRA and CDR2 YSYEKL. The DNA for the CDR3 is TGCGCCAGCAGCCAAGATCTCAGCGATTACTACAATGAGCAGTTCTTC. Translated, it gives CASSQDLSDYYNEQFF.

The V call is TRBV11-3, the J call TRBJ2-7; 8 nucleotides align to TRBD1. Germline lookup yields CDR1 SGHNT and CDR2 YENEEA. This CDR3 region has 14 residues. V lost 5 bases, J lost 2 bases, and 5 bases stayed unmatched. The CDR3 DNA reads TGTGCCAGCAGCCCAGGACAGGGTCCCTACGAGCAGTACTTC. The encoded protein is CASSPGQGPYEQYF. Based on the CDR3 plus reference TRBV11-3 and TRBJ2-7, the full variable domain is EAGVVQSPRYKIIEKKQPVAFWCNPISGHNTLYWYLQNLGQGPELLIRYENEEAVDDSQLPKDRFSAERLKGVDSTLKIQPAELGDSAVYLCASSPGQGPYEQYFGPGTRLTVT.

The J gene is TRBJ1-4, the V gene TRBV28; D gene ambiguous. Looked up from germline, CDR1 is MDHEN and CDR2 is SYDVKM. The CDR3 totals 15 residues. Trimming left V 5 bases short and J 2 bases short, with 12 bases between. Here the CDR3 reads CASSTGGWTNEKLFF. Here the CDR3 DNA reads TGTGCCAGCAGTACCGGAGGATGGACTAATGAAAAACTGTTTTTT. Using reference TRBV28 and TRBJ1-4 for the parts outside the CDR3, the full variable domain is DVKVTQSSRYLVKRTGEKVFLECVQDMDHENMFWYRQDPGLGLRLIYFSYDVKMKEKGDIPEGYSVSREKKERFSLILESASTNQTSMYLCASSTGGWTNEKLFFGSGTQLSVL.

The chain couples TRBV19 to TRBJ1-1, with 8 positions matching TRBD1. This CDR3 comprises 16 residues. Germline assignment: CDR1 LNHDA and CDR2 SQIVND (reference sequence). V shed 5 bases, J shed 8 bases, and the junction held 16 bases outside the gene matches. The CDR3 here is CASSSADRGKSLEAFF. In nucleotides, the CDR3 is TGTGCCAGTAGTTCGGCCGACAGGGGTAAGAGTTTAGAAGCTTTCTTT. Complete variable domain (other parts from reference TRBV19 and TRBJ1-1): DGGITQSPKYLFRKEGQNVTLSCEQNLNHDAMYWYRQDPGQGLRLIYYSQIVNDFQKGDIAEGYSVSREKKESFPLTVTSAQKNPTAFYLCASSSADRGKSLEAFFGQGTRLTVV.

The chain links TRBV7-9 to TRBJ1-5; D not resolved. CDR1 and CDR2 (germline): SEHNR, FQNEAQ (reference sequence). Trimming shortened V by 4 bases and J by 2 bases, and 9 bases separated the two germline ends. The CDR3 spans 14 residues. The CDR3 reads CASSSRGGNQPQHF. CDR3 sequence (DNA): TGTGCCAGCAGCTCCCGGGGAGGCAATCAGCCCCAGCATTTT.

V is TRBV7-3 and J is TRBJ2-4; 7 bases line up with TRBD1. The CDR3 runs 15 residues. Germline loops: CDR1 SGHTA, CDR2 FQGTGA. The J segment lost 1 base and the V segment lost 5 bases, leaving 5 bases of the junction unmatched. CDR3: CASSAQTGAKNIQYF. CDR3 coding DNA: TGTGCCAGCAGCGCGCAGACAGGGGCCAAAAACATTCAGTACTTC. The full variable domain, rest sourced from reference TRBV7-3 and TRBJ2-4, is GAGVSQTPSNKVTEKGKYVELRCDPISGHTALYWYRQSLGQGPEFLIYFQGTGAADDSGLPNDRFFAVRPEGSVSTLKIQRTERGDSAVYLCASSAQTGAKNIQYFGAGTRLSVL.

The chain uses TRBV5-5 and TRBJ1-2; D gene unclear. CDR3 length: 16 residues. V was shortened by 0 bases and J by 2 bases, with 14 bases between the two germline ends. Germline V gene lookup returns CDR1 SGHKS and CDR2 YYEKEE (reference sequence). CDR3 protein: CASSLAVQNINYGYTF. The DNA for the CDR3 is TGTGCCAGCAGCTTGGCAGTACAGAACATCAACTATGGCTACACCTTC.

The chain carries TRBV28 and TRBJ2-5; the match to TRBD1 covers 8 bases. The J call may be in error: the DNA end matches TRBJ2-7 better. Germline V gene data show CDR1 as MDHEN and CDR2 as SYDVKM. The CDR3 has 12 amino acids. CDR3 nucleotide sequence: TGTGCCAGCAGGGGGGACAGGAACGAGCAGTACTTC. It encodes CASRGDRNEQYF.

The chain couples TRBV6-1 to TRBJ2-7; a weak D match, TRBD1 (6 bases). Germline V gene lookup returns CDR1 MNHNS and CDR2 SASEGT. Trimming took off 4 bases at V and 2 bases at J, with 9 bases between the two ends. The CDR3 consists of 13 residues. The CDR3: CASSAGQTYEQYF. The CDR3 nucleotides are TGTGCCAGCAGTGCCGGACAGACCTACGAGCAGTACTTC.

The J gene is TRBJ1-1, the V gene TRBV18, with D unclear. Germline V gene data show CDR1 as KGHSH and CDR2 as LQKENI. Trimming stripped 6 bases from V and 4 bases from J, with 15 bases between. CDR3 length: 14 residues. DNA for the CDR3: TGTGCCAGCTCCGGAATGAGGGTGGGCACTGAAGCTTTCTTT. Residues: CASSGMRVGTEAFF.

The chain uses TRBV29-1 and TRBJ1-3; maybe TRBD1 (6 bases). The CDR3 consists of 15 residues. The V and J ends lost 5 bases and 0 bases respectively, with 14 bases between them. CDR1 is SQVTM, CDR2 ANQGSEA, per germline. Here the CDR3 reads CSVWDTILSGNTIYF. The CDR3 DNA reads as TGCAGCGTTTGGGACACGATTCTCTCTGGAAACACCATATATTTT.

The chain employs TRBV19 and TRBJ2-1; D might be TRBD2 (6 bases). The germline gives CDR1 LNHDA, CDR2 SQIVND (reference sequence). This CDR3 comprises 15 residues. With 6 bases removed from V and 3 bases from J, the gap between germline ends came to 15 bases. CDR3: CASSSGLGLYNEQFF. For the CDR3, the DNA is TGTGCCAGTAGCTCGGGACTCGGACTCTACAATGAGCAGTTCTTC.

This clone was seen once. The chain recombines TRBV5-4 with TRBJ2-1, with TRBD2 identical over 7 bases. The germline V gene encodes CDR1 SGHNT and CDR2 YYREEE (reference sequence). The CDR3 is made up of 16 amino acids. V was pared by 0 bases and J by 6 bases, with 9 bases of the junction left unmatched. The CDR3 DNA is TGTGCCAGCAGCTTGGAGGCTAGCGGACCATCCAATGAGCAGTTCTTC. It codes for CASSLEASGPSNEQFF.

The chain carries TRBV27 and TRBJ2-5; 8 nucleotides agree with TRBD1. The CDR3 has 15 amino acids. Germline V gives CDR1 MNHEY, CDR2 SMNVEV (reference sequence). Trimming removed 5 bases from V and 7 bases from J; junction bases left unmatched: 12. CDR3 sequence reads: CASSPRDRSEGTQYF. The CDR3 coding sequence is TGTGCCAGCAGTCCCAGGGACAGGAGTGAAGGGACCCAGTACTTC.

The V call is TRBV28, the J call TRBJ1-4; D is possibly TRBD1 (5 bases). Germline CDR1 MDHEN, CDR2 SYDVKM. This CDR3 is built from 16 residues. Trimming took 6 bases from V and 2 from J, leaving 16 bases between them. CDR3: CASRTWGGETNEKLFF. CDR3 nucleotides: TGTGCCAGCAGGACATGGGGCGGGGAGACTAATGAAAAACTGTTTTTT.

The chain combines TRBV9 with TRBJ2-1; perhaps TRBD2 as D (5 bases). V was pared by 3 bases and J by 1 base, with 11 bases between. The CDR3 is made up of 15 amino acids. CDR1 is SGDLS and CDR2 is YYNGEE in the germline V gene. The CDR3 DNA sequence: TGTGCCAGCAGCGATGGGAGTTGGTCCTACAATGAGCAGTTCTTC. Its translation: CASSDGSWSYNEQFF.

This clone showed up just once. This chain joins TRBV7-6 and TRBJ1-1; no clear D. Germline-derived CDR1 and CDR2 are SGHVS and FNYEAQ. Trimming shortened V by 4 bases and J by 0 bases, and 12 bases separated the two germline ends. The CDR3 spans 15 residues. The CDR3 nucleotides read TGTGCCAGCAGCTATGGGCCATCCCTGAACACTGAAGCTTTCTTT. Translation gives CASSYGPSLNTEAFF.

V is TRBV10-3 and J is TRBJ1-2, with D possibly TRBD1 on 6 matching bases. This CDR3 has 15 residues. The germline V and J ends were trimmed by 2 bases and 8 bases, with 18 bases remaining between them. CDR1 ENHRY and CDR2 SYGVKD come from the germline V gene. DNA for the CDR3: TGTGCCATCAGTGAGCCCGGGGGGGGCAACATCGGCTACACCTTC. Protein: CAISEPGGGNIGYTF.

J is TRBJ2-7 and V is TRBV7-9, with D tentatively TRBD2 (5 bases). The CDR3 covers 13 residues. The germline V gene has CDR1 SEHNR and CDR2 FQNEAQ (reference sequence). Trimming removed 1 base from V and 7 bases from J, with 11 bases in between. The CDR3 region has the DNA TGTGCCAGCAGCTTAGGCGGACGGGGTGAGCAGTACTTC. It is translated as CASSLGGRGEQYF.

The rearrangement joins TRBV27 to TRBJ2-7; D gene uncertain. Germline V gene lookup returns CDR1 MNHEY and CDR2 SMNVEV (reference sequence). The CDR3 is 13 amino acids. V lost 3 bases and J lost 0, with 6 bases in between. The CDR3 nucleotides are TGTGCCAGCAGTTTCGGTGCCTCCTACGAGCAGTACTTC. This translates into CASSFGASYEQYF.

The chain joins TRBV2 to TRBJ1-1; no firm D call. The CDR3 loop spans 14 amino acids. CDR1 is SNHLY, CDR2 FYNNEI, per germline. V was clipped by 8 bases and J by 0 bases, with 13 bases between them. The chain's CDR3 is CASFRGGLNTEAFF. In nucleotides, the CDR3 is TGTGCCAGCTTCAGAGGTGGCTTGAACACTGAAGCTTTCTTT.

This chain's CDR3 is CASSQPAGTGTAGGQFF. The DNA for the CDR3 is TGTGCCAGCAGCCAACCGGCCGGGACTGGCACCGCGGGTGGGCAGTTCTTC. V and J are TRBV11-2 and TRBJ2-1; TRBD2 is a possible D gene (6 bases). This CDR3 has 17 residues. The V end was cut by 5 bases, the J end by 12 bases, with 29 bases between. Germline CDR1 is SGHAT and CDR2 is FQNNGV.

The V and J genes are TRBV30 and TRBJ1-5; 7 bases match TRBD1. The germline V gene encodes CDR1 GTSNPN and CDR2 SVGIG (reference sequence). Germline trimming cut 2 bases from V and 4 bases from J; bases unmatched to any gene: 14. CDR3 size: 17 residues. CDR3 loop: CAWSRTGAPYRNQPQHF. The CDR3 DNA reads as TGTGCCTGGAGTCGCACAGGGGCCCCATATCGGAATCAGCCCCAGCATTTT.

This chain uses TRBV28 with TRBJ2-7; maybe TRBD2 (5 bases). This CDR3 contains 15 residues. CDR1 is MDHEN and CDR2 is SYDVKM in the germline V gene. The germline V and J ends were trimmed by 4 bases and 5 bases, with 18 bases remaining between them. The CDR3 coding sequence is TGTGCCAGCAGTTCCCCGCGTGGGGAGCACCACGAGCAGTACTTC. This translates into CASSSPRGEHHEQYF.